This T cell receptor (beta chain) was documented in a study of T cells expressing NK-cell markers. Study-level background: HCMV seropositivity marked seven of the eight sequenced donors; one was seronegative. Study conclusions and caveats: Over 5 donors had dominant NKG2C+ clonotypes that comprised about 1.0-7.0% of their CD8+ T cells. Four of the donors also had these clonotypes leading their CD3+CD56-NKG2C+ fraction.

Per the germline V gene, CDR1 is DFQATT and CDR2 is SNEGSKA (reference sequence). The CDR3 totals 14 residues. UMIs were included in TCR beta cDNA generated by 5'RACE template switching. TCRdb reanalyzed the 5' RACE reads, giving one entry per CDR3 protein sequence and no DNA. The sample totals about 540,000 distinct CDR3 sequences. Details on this clonotype: Its antigen remains unknown.

This clonotype was obtained from a man aged 18 to 30 in good health. V is TRBV20-1 and J is TRBJ2-7; TCRdb designates TRBD1, a call that cannot be tested without DNA. The sequencing input was blood T cells: a sorted CD56 or NKG2C T cell subset, CD4+ or CD8+ T cells, or bulk PBMC T cells (not recorded which). The CDR3 spells CSARAPGGSGEQYF.